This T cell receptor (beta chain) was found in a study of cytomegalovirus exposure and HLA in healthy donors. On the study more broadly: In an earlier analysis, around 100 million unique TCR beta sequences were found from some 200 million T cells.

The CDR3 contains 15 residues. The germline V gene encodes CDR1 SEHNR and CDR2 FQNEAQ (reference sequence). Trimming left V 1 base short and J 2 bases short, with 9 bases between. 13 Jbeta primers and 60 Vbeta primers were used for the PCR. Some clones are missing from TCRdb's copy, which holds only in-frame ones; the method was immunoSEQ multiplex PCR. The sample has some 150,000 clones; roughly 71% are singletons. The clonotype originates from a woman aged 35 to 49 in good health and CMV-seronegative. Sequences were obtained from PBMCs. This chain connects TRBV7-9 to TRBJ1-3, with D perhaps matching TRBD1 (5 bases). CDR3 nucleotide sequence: TGTGCCAGCAGCTTAGAGGGGATGACTGGAAACACCATATATTTT. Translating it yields CASSLEGMTGNTIYF.